Following are 13 T cell receptor beta chains from one sample sequenced in a study of blood T cell repertoires in COVID-19. Sequenced by immunoSEQ multiplex PCR; TCRdb stores in-frame clones only, minus some. The sample holds some 120,000 clones, about 85% seen once. Sequencing was carried out using peripheral blood. The origin of the receptors is an older man with active or convalescent COVID-19.

This chain uses TRBV3-1 (or the pseudogene TRBV3-2) with TRBJ1-1; D is ambiguous. Germline V gene lookup returns CDR1 LGHDT and CDR2 YNNKEL (reference sequence). Trimming removed 2 bases at V and 1 base at J, with 5 bases between. This CDR3 is 13 amino acids long. CDR3 amino acids: CASSQTANTEAFF. CDR3 in DNA: TGTGCCAGCAGCCAAACAGCGAACACTGAAGCTTTCTTT.

In this sample, this clone turned up a few times. The V call is TRBV27, the J call TRBJ1-5; D is unresolved. V shed 6 bases and J shed 6 bases, with 15 bases lying between them. Germline CDR1 MNHEY, CDR2 SMNVEV (reference sequence). The CDR3 has 14 amino acids. CDR3 region: CASSSEGWSQPQHF. The CDR3 DNA reads TGTGCCAGCAGCAGCGAGGGATGGAGTCAGCCCCAGCATTTT.

The gene calls are TRBV5-5 and TRBJ2-5; 11 bases match TRBD1. This CDR3 contains 16 residues. V gave up 1 base and J gave up 5 bases; unmatched junction bases: 7. Germline V gene data show CDR1 as SGHKS and CDR2 as YYEKEE (reference sequence). The CDR3 loop reads CASSLQWTGGSETQYF. Written as DNA, the CDR3 is TGTGCCAGCAGCTTGCAGTGGACAGGGGGCAGTGAGACCCAGTACTTC.

The chain employs TRBV9 and TRBJ2-1; D is possibly TRBD2 (5 bases). From germline, CDR1 is SGDLS and CDR2 YYNGEE. The CDR3 is made up of 16 amino acids. Trimming took 4 bases from V and 7 from J, leaving 21 bases between them. The CDR3: CASSPREGFGGNEQFF. In DNA form, the CDR3 reads TGTGCCAGCAGCCCCAGAGAGGGTTTTGGTGGGAATGAGCAGTTCTTC.

The chain carries TRBV11-2 and TRBJ2-7; 13 nucleotides match TRBD2. The length of the CDR3 is 18 residues. V lost 4 bases, J lost 0 bases, and 9 bases stayed unmatched. Germline values: CDR1 SGHAT, CDR2 FQNNGV. CDR3 in DNA: TGTGCCAGCAGCTCGTCGGGACTAGCGGGGCCATTCTCCTACGAGCAGTACTTC. The encoded protein is CASSSSGLAGPFSYEQYF.

This clone was counted once. This sequence joins TRBV7-3 and TRBJ2-5; TRBD1 matches 11 bases. V trimming: 0 bases; J trimming: 5 bases; junction bases outside the gene matches: 8. Per germline, CDR1 SGHTA and CDR2 FQGTGA. This CDR3 comprises 17 residues. CDR3 sequence: CASSLTAGQGAVETQYF. The CDR3, as DNA: TGTGCCAGCAGCTTAACGGCCGGACAGGGGGCCGTGGAGACCCAGTACTTC.

The chain employs TRBV12-5 and TRBJ1-2, with 10 nucleotides matching TRBD1. The ends lost 3 bases at V and 0 bases at J; junction bases unmatched: 10. Looked up from germline, CDR1 is LGHNT and CDR2 is FRNRAP. The CDR3 extends over 18 amino acids. This CDR3 reads CASGFDRGRSGPNYGYTF. CDR3 sequence (DNA): TGTGCTAGTGGTTTCGACAGGGGGCGCAGTGGACCTAACTATGGCTACACCTTC.

The chain employs TRBV30 and TRBJ2-7; 15 nucleotides agree with TRBD2. This CDR3 has 16 amino acids. Germline assignment: CDR1 GTSNPN and CDR2 SVGIG (reference sequence). V shed 3 bases, J shed 6 bases, and the junction held 9 bases outside the gene matches. As DNA, the CDR3 is TGTGCCTGGAGGCTTGGACTAGCGGGAGGGGTTGGCGAGCAGTACTTC. This gives the protein CAWRLGLAGGVGEQYF.

The sample holds one count of this clone. V gene TRBV27 combines with J gene TRBJ2-3; 11 bases match TRBD2. Germline trimming cut 5 bases from V and 4 bases from J; bases unmatched to any gene: 11. Per the germline V gene, CDR1 is MNHEY and CDR2 is SMNVEV (reference sequence). The CDR3 is 17 amino acids. CDR3 sequence: CASSRQTSGALADTQYF. In DNA, the CDR3 is TGTGCCAGCAGTCGACAGACTAGCGGGGCCTTGGCAGATACGCAGTATTTT.

In this sample, this clone turned up many times. The chain employs TRBV5-1 and TRBJ2-5; TRBD2 matches 7 bases. Germline lookup yields CDR1 SGHRS and CDR2 YFSETQ. The ends lost 4 bases at V and 5 bases at J; junction bases unmatched: 17. The CDR3 length is 17 residues. The CDR3 nucleotides read TGCGCCAGCAGCAGACTCACTACTGGCGGGAGTGAGGAGACCCAGTACTTC. This gives the protein CASSRLTTGGSEETQYF.

There are a few counts of this clone. The chain carries TRBV28 and TRBJ1-5, with D perhaps matching TRBD1 (6 bases). The germline V gene has CDR1 MDHEN and CDR2 SYDVKM. V was cut by 2 bases and J by 6 bases, with 14 bases left in between. The CDR3 extends over 15 amino acids. The CDR3 DNA reads TGTGCCAGCAGTTTAACACAGGGTTACAGTCAGCCCCAGCATTTT. It specifies CASSLTQGYSQPQHF. Based on the CDR3 plus reference TRBV28 and TRBJ1-5, the full variable domain is DVKVTQSSRYLVKRTGEKVFLECVQDMDHENMFWYRQDPGLGLRLIYFSYDVKMKEKGDIPEGYSVSREKKERFSLILESASTNQTSMYLCASSLTQGYSQPQHFGDGTRLSIL.

The chain carries TRBV5-1 and TRBJ2-3; TRBD1 agrees at 8 bases. CDR1 and CDR2 (germline): SGHRS, YFSETQ. V lost 4 bases to trimming and J lost 6 bases; unmatched junction nucleotides: 7. The CDR3 is 14 residues long. The DNA for the CDR3 is TGCGCCAGCAGCCCAAGGACAGGGTGGGATACGCAGTATTTT. This translates into CASSPRTGWDTQYF.

CDR3 protein: CAWRPRGLLNTGELFF. The CDR3 DNA sequence: TGTGCCTGGCGACCCCGGGGACTGCTCAACACCGGGGAGCTGTTTTTT. The rearrangement links TRBV30 to TRBJ2-2, with a tentative D call TRBD2 (6 bases). The CDR3 spans 16 residues. Per the germline V gene, CDR1 is GTSNPN and CDR2 is SVGIG (reference sequence). V was trimmed by 5 bases and J by 2 bases, leaving 18 bases between them.